In its sample, the clone carrying this T cell receptor beta chain was seen a few times. No antigen is known for it. Constant-region reverse primers amplified full-length variable regions, followed by semi-nested Nested Universal Primer A PCR. TCRdb itself ran the 5' RACE reads through MiXCR, one entry per CDR3 protein. In the table there are thousands of distinct CDR3 sequences, about a sixth of which are singletons. Study observations and caveats: Tumor Tregs overlapped most with tumor, then blood, naive CD4+ cells. The TCR gene usage of tumor memory CD4+ T cells clustered together with blood and lymph node memory CD4+ cells and with lymph node naive CD4+ cells.

The V end was cut by 5 bases, the J end by 8 bases, with 6 bases between. CDR1 and CDR2 from the germline V gene are SNHLY and FYNNEI. The CDR3 covers 10 residues. Memory CD4+ T cells were sorted as CD4+CD45RO+CD25- cells. The genes are TRBV2 and TRBJ1-1; D ambiguous. The source of this sequence is a female donor with breast cancer. Sequencing was done on a sample of memory CD4+ T cells sorted from blood. Noted subset: memory CD4+ T cells, CD4+CD45RO+CD25-. This chain's CDR3 is CASSLTEAFF. The CDR3 nucleotides read TGTGCCAGCAGTCTGACAGAAGCTTTCTTT.